A selection of T cell receptor beta chains follows, all from one sample in a study of shared clonotypes between healthy human individuals. This table comes from immunoSEQ multiplex PCR, and its TCRdb copy is limited to in-frame clones, with some not included. The sample has hundreds of thousands of clones, 80% to 95% seen once. The specimen sequenced was naive CD8+ T cells sorted from blood. Receptors were obtained from a man in his thirties or forties in good health. CDR3s include the opening cysteine and the closing phenylalanine or tryptophan. D genes are given only for firm matches.

v_gene,j_gene,d_gene,CDR3nt,CDR3aa
TRBV5-8,TRBJ2-3,TRBD2,TGTGCCAGCAGCTTGGGACTAGCGGGAGGAGGGACAGATACGCAGTATTTT,CASSLGLAGGGTDTQYF
TRBV27,TRBJ1-4,NA,TGTGCCAGCAGTGTAGGTCAGGCTAATGAAAAACTGTTTTTT,CASSVGQANEKLFF
TRBV4-1,TRBJ2-1,NA,TGCGCCAGCAGCCAAGGGGCCTCTACCCTCCACAATGAGCAGTTCTTC,CASSQGASTLHNEQFF
TRBV7-9,TRBJ2-1,NA,TGTGCCAGCGGTAGCGAACTGAGTTACAATGAGCAGTTCTTC,CASGSELSYNEQFF
TRBV18,TRBJ1-2,NA,TGTGCCAGCTCCTTGGTCGGGGATGGCTACACCTTC,CASSLVGDGYTF
TRBV27,TRBJ1-1,NA,TGTGCCACCGTCAGCATAGCATCTGAAGCTTTCTTT,CATVSIASEAFF
TRBV29-1,TRBJ2-7,NA,TGCAGCGTTGTGTTCCACGAGCAGTACTTC,CSVVFHEQYF
TRBV27,TRBJ2-1,TRBD2,TGTGCCAGCAGTCCAGGGACTAGCCTAGCTACGGATGAGCAGTTCTTC,CASSPGTSLATDEQFF
TRBV7-9,TRBJ2-3,NA,TGTGCCAGCAGCTTCGACCGAACGGCAGATACGCAGTATTTT,CASSFDRTADTQYF
TRBV25-1,TRBJ1-5,NA,TGTGCCAGCAGTCACACAGGGTGGAATCAGCCCCAGCATTTT,CASSHTGWNQPQHF
TRBV7-9,TRBJ1-5,NA,TGTGCCAGCAGCCTCCCCGGCCGCAATCAGCCCCAGCATTTT,CASSLPGRNQPQHF
TRBV27,TRBJ2-7,TRBD1,TGTGCCAGCAGGACAGGGGGCAAGGACGAGCAGTACTTC,CASRTGGKDEQYF
TRBV15,TRBJ2-3,TRBD2,TGTGCCACCAGCAGGTGGACTAGCGGGAGTTTTCCCGACACAGATACGCAGTATTTT,CATSRWTSGSFPDTDTQYF
TRBV7-9,TRBJ1-2,NA,TGTGCCAGCAGAAGTGTCGTGGACCTCTATGGCTACACCTTC,CASRSVVDLYGYTF
TRBV28,TRBJ1-1,NA,TGTGCCAGCAGTTTTTCATTTAAAGTATCGTACACTGAAGCTTTCTTT,CASSFSFKVSYTEAFF
TRBV19,TRBJ1-5,NA,TGTGCCAGTAGTATACGTCGGGACAGCAATCAGCCCCAGCATTTT,CASSIRRDSNQPQHF
TRBV28,TRBJ2-1,NA,TGTGCCAGCAAACAGGTGACGATGGCCTACAATGAGCAGTTCTTC,CASKQVTMAYNEQFF
TRBV4-1,TRBJ2-3,NA,TGCGCCAGCAGCCAAGTAAGGCTCACAGATACGCAGTATTTT,CASSQVRLTDTQYF
TRBV27,TRBJ1-1,NA,TGTGCCAGCAGTTTATATGGGGGGACGAACACTGAAGCTTTCTTT,CASSLYGGTNTEAFF
TRBV11-2,TRBJ2-7,NA,TGTGCCAGCAGCTTAGGCCGCTCCTACGAGCAGTACTTC,CASSLGRSYEQYF
TRBV18,TRBJ2-1,TRBD1,TGTGCCAGCTCGCGCGGACAGGGCCATGAGCAGTTCTTC,CASSRGQGHEQFF
TRBV27,TRBJ2-7,NA,TGTGCCAGCAGTTTATCAGGTTATGGGGGCTACGAGCAGTACTTC,CASSLSGYGGYEQYF
TRBV16,TRBJ2-1,TRBD1,TGTGCCAGCAGCCTCTCCTTTACAGGGGGCAATGAGCAGTTCTTC,CASSLSFTGGNEQFF
TRBV5-4,TRBJ2-1,NA,TGTGCCAGCAGCGGGGCAGATTACAATGAGCAGTTCTTC,CASSGADYNEQFF